Below, 25 T cell receptor beta chains from the same sample are listed, as sequenced in a study of T-cell memory formation after mild COVID-19. TCRdb itself ran the 5' RACE reads through MiXCR, one entry per CDR3 protein. Among about 560,000 distinct CDR3 sequences, 18% were seen once, and the ten largest hold 9.5% to 15%. Sequenced material: PBMCs or a T cell subset sorted from them (not recorded which). The receptor set was obtained from an adult woman who had mild COVID-19 (a few samples of this study predate the infection). Cell type and time point are not known.

This clonotype appeared a few times. V is TRBV27 and J is TRBJ2-7; 12 positions match TRBD2. Germline-derived CDR1 and CDR2 are MNHEY and SMNVEV (reference sequence). Germline trimming cut 2 bases from V and 3 bases from J; bases unmatched to any gene: 14. This CDR3 spans 19 amino acids. The CDR3 DNA reads as TGTGCCAGCAGTTTAGAAGGTCAGACTAGCGGGAGCCCATTCTACGAGCAGTACTTC. As protein: CASSLEGQTSGSPFYEQYF.

In this sample, this clonotype turned up a few times. CDR3 sequence: CASSGMDRELFF. The CDR3 bases are TGTGCCAGCAGCGGCATGGACCGGGAGCTGTTTTTT. The J gene is TRBJ2-2, the V gene TRBV7-2; D remains unclear. CDR3 length: 12 amino acids. V lost 5 bases to trimming and J lost 9 bases, with 10 bases between them. Germline CDR1 reads SGHTA; CDR2 reads FQGNSA.

The genes are TRBV12-3 or TRBV12-4 and TRBJ1-2; D is perhaps TRBD1 (5 bases). The CDR3 length is 20 residues. The V end lost 1 base, the J end lost 0 bases, and 24 bases lay between the germline ends. CDR3: CASSLGRGDLLSPPNYGYTF. The CDR3 DNA follows: TGTGCCAGCAGTTTAGGTAGGGGTGACCTACTTTCCCCGCCTAACTATGGCTACACCTTC.

The chain employs TRBV7-2 and TRBJ2-1; D is undetermined. Germline V lookup: CDR1 SGHTA, CDR2 FQGNSA. Trimming cost V 7 bases and J 10 bases, with 17 bases left between them. CDR3 length: 13 residues. The DNA for the CDR3 is TGTGCCAGCAAGTTAGCTCTTCGAGCCGAGCAGTTCTTC. It is translated as CASKLALRAEQFF. Full variable domain (missing parts from reference TRBV7-2 and TRBJ2-1): GAGVSQSPSNKVTEKGKDVELRCDPISGHTALYWYRQSLGQGLEFLIYFQGNSAPDKSGLPSDRFSAERTGGSVSTLTIQRTQQEDSAVYLCASKLALRAEQFFGPGTRLTVL.

This clonotype was detected only a few times. CDR3 amino acids: CASSLPRTGINEKLFF. CDR3 DNA: TGTGCCAGCAGCTTACCCAGGACAGGAATAAATGAAAAACTGTTTTTT. This sequence joins TRBV5-4 and TRBJ1-4; TRBD1 aligns across 7 bases. CDR3 length: 16 residues. Trimming at V came to 2 bases and at J to 5 bases, leaving 9 bases not matched to a gene. The germline V gene encodes CDR1 SGHNT and CDR2 YYREEE (reference sequence). Filled out from reference TRBV5-4 and TRBJ1-4, the complete variable domain reads ETGVTQSPTHLIKTRGQQVTLRCSSQSGHNTVSWYQQALGQGPQFIFQYYREEENGRGNFPPRFSGLQFPNYSSELNVNALELDDSALYLCASSLPRTGINEKLFFGSGTQLSVL.

V usage is TRBV6-5 and J usage is TRBJ1-5; D possibly corresponds to TRBD1 (5 bases). Germline V gene data show CDR1 as MNHEY and CDR2 as SVGAGI. The V and J ends lost 6 bases and 6 bases respectively, with 15 bases between them. The CDR3 extends over 14 amino acids. As DNA, the CDR3 is TGTGCCAGCAGGGAGGGGTTAAACGGTCAGCCCCAGCATTTT. Residues: CASREGLNGQPQHF.

The rearrangement uses TRBV7-9 and TRBJ1-1, with D hard to call. Trimming shortened V by 1 base and J by 4 bases, and 10 bases separated the two germline ends. The length of the CDR3 is 14 residues. The V gene's germline CDR1 is SEHNR and CDR2 FQNEAQ (reference sequence). For the CDR3, the DNA is TGTGCCAGCAGCTTAGGGGGTATAGGCACTGAAGCTTTCTTT. It is translated as CASSLGGIGTEAFF.

This clonotype appeared many times. The rearrangement joins TRBV7-9 to TRBJ1-5; no definite D call. Trimming stripped 1 base from V and 4 bases from J, with 2 bases between. Germline lookup yields CDR1 SEHNR and CDR2 FQNEAQ (reference sequence). This CDR3 comprises 12 residues. The CDR3 sequence is CASSLGNQPQHF. Written as DNA, the CDR3 is TGTGCCAGCAGCTTAGGGAATCAGCCCCAGCATTTT. The whole variable domain, remainder taken from reference TRBV7-9 and TRBJ1-5, is DTGVSQNPRHKITKRGQNVTFRCDPISEHNRLYWYRQTLGQGPEFLTYFQNEAQLEKSRLLSDRFSAERPKGSFSTLEIQRTEQGDSAMYLCASSLGNQPQHFGDGTRLSIL.

V is TRBV12-3 or TRBV12-4 and J is TRBJ2-3; no firm D call. The CDR3 runs 13 residues. Trimming pared 5 bases from V and 1 base from J, leaving 7 bases between. The CDR3 DNA is TGTGCCAGCAGTCCGATGGGCACAGATACGCAGTATTTT. This sequence encodes CASSPMGTDTQYF.

This clonotype occurred once. CDR3 coding DNA: TGTGCCACCAGTGATTTGATAGGCTCTCCTAGCACAGATACGCAGTATTTT. It is translated as CATSDLIGSPSTDTQYF. The V call is TRBV24-1, the J call TRBJ2-3; the D is unclear. The CDR3 spans 17 residues. Trimming left V 0 bases short and J 0 bases short, with 12 bases between. The V gene's germline CDR1 is KGHDR and CDR2 SFDVKD.

V usage is TRBV25-1 and J usage is TRBJ1-5; D call uncertain. Trimming left V 3 bases short and J 0 bases short, with 9 bases between. The CDR3 runs to 15 residues. Per germline, CDR1 MGHDK and CDR2 SYGVNS. The CDR3 bases are TGTGCCAGCAGTGACTCACCCGCTAGCAATCAGCCCCAGCATTTT. Translation gives CASSDSPASNQPQHF.

J is TRBJ2-7 and V is TRBV7-9; no definite D call. The germline CDR1 and CDR2 sequences are SEHNR and FQNEAQ (reference sequence). The V gene lost 0 bases and the J gene lost 2 bases, with 14 bases spanning the gap. The CDR3 extends over 16 amino acids. CDR3 sequence (DNA): TGTGCCAGCAGCTTAGCGAGCCTGGATAGGGCCTACGAGCAGTACTTC. This translates into CASSLASLDRAYEQYF.

As DNA, the CDR3 is TGTGCCAGCAGCTTTAACAGGGGGAGTCCTGAGCAGTTCTTC. Residues: CASSFNRGSPEQFF. The chain uses TRBV7-3 and TRBJ2-1, with TRBD1 matching over 8 bases. Germline V gives CDR1 SGHTA, CDR2 FQGTGA. V trimming: 3 bases; J trimming: 9 bases; junction bases outside the gene matches: 7. The CDR3 is made up of 14 amino acids.

The chain joins TRBV24-1 to TRBJ2-4; 7 positions match TRBD1. CDR1 and CDR2 from the germline V gene are KGHDR and SFDVKD. The CDR3 contains 17 residues. Germline trimming cut 5 bases from V and 0 bases from J; bases unmatched to any gene: 9. The CDR3 sequence: CATSAKTGWGAKNIQYF. CDR3 coding DNA: TGTGCCACCAGTGCCAAGACAGGGTGGGGAGCCAAAAACATTCAGTACTTC.

A few counts support this clonotype. The V and J genes are TRBV9 and TRBJ1-6, with 10 bases lining up with TRBD1. V gave up 3 bases and J gave up 7 bases; unmatched junction bases: 7. The CDR3 consists of 16 residues. Germline V gene lookup returns CDR1 SGDLS and CDR2 YYNGEE. The CDR3: CASSGMGQGRNSPLHF. In DNA, the CDR3 is TGTGCCAGCAGCGGTATGGGACAGGGGAGGAATTCACCCCTCCACTTT.

The genes are TRBV13 and TRBJ2-2; D may be TRBD1 (5 bases). CDR3 length equals 15 residues. Trimming stripped 2 bases from V and 6 bases from J, with 13 bases between. Germline V gives CDR1 PRHDT, CDR2 FYEKMQ (reference sequence). CDR3 protein: CASSLPGIGSGELFF. The CDR3 bases are TGTGCCAGCAGCTTACCAGGGATTGGGTCCGGGGAGCTGTTTTTT.

In this sample, this clonotype turned up a few times. The rearrangement joins TRBV12-3 or TRBV12-4 to TRBJ1-4; 12 positions match TRBD1. The CDR3 covers 19 residues. V lost 5 bases and J lost 0; bases outside the gene matches: 10. CDR3 loop: CASSRRDRGLWATNEKLFF. The CDR3 region has the DNA TGTGCCAGCAGTCGCCGGGACAGGGGGCTCTGGGCAACTAATGAAAAACTGTTTTTT.

This clonotype was observed a few times. The gene calls are TRBV29-1 and TRBJ2-1; no reliable D call. Germline CDR1 reads SQVTM; CDR2 reads ANQGSEA. There are 11 residues in the CDR3. V was cut by 8 bases and J by 0 bases, with 5 bases left in between. As DNA, the CDR3 is TGCAGCTTCAACTCCTACAATGAGCAGTTCTTC. Encoded protein: CSFNSYNEQFF.

The rearrangement links TRBV15 to TRBJ2-7; TRBD2 might be the D (5 bases). Germline values: CDR1 LNHNV, CDR2 YYDKDF (reference sequence). V shed 1 base and J shed 3 bases, with 22 bases lying between them. This CDR3 has 18 residues. This CDR3 reads CATSRAGRGRRSVYEQYF. CDR3 DNA sequence: TGTGCCACCAGCAGAGCGGGGAGAGGCAGGCGGTCTGTCTACGAGCAGTACTTC.

This clonotype has at least ten counts. The chain employs TRBV7-9 and TRBJ2-5; 7 bases map to TRBD2. V lost 6 bases to trimming and J lost 4 bases; unmatched junction nucleotides: 11. This CDR3 is built from 15 residues. Germline assignment: CDR1 SEHNR and CDR2 FQNEAQ (reference sequence). The CDR3 here is CASRAHGLVGETQYF. The CDR3 nucleotides are TGTGCCAGCAGGGCACACGGACTAGTAGGAGAGACCCAGTACTTC. The complete variable domain, with remaining parts taken from reference TRBV7-9 and TRBJ2-5, reads DTGVSQNPRHKITKRGQNVTFRCDPISEHNRLYWYRQTLGQGPEFLTYFQNEAQLEKSRLLSDRFSAERPKGSFSTLEIQRTEQGDSAMYLCASRAHGLVGETQYFGPGTRLLVL.

This chain links TRBV20-1 with TRBJ1-1; 7 bases match TRBD1. Per germline, CDR1 DFQATT and CDR2 SNEGSKA (reference sequence). V dropped 6 bases and J dropped 1; count of bases not matched to a gene: 11. The CDR3 length is 15 residues. CDR3 region: CSAYRTGPGNTEAFF. The CDR3 DNA reads as TGCAGTGCCTATCGGACAGGTCCGGGGAACACTGAAGCTTTCTTT.

On this clonotype: Mismatch with germline at one junction end may stem from a read error. The rearrangement joins TRBV7-7 to TRBJ2-2, with 9 bases fitting TRBD2. This CDR3 comprises 16 residues. The germline V gene has CDR1 SSHAT and CDR2 FNYEAQ (reference sequence). CDR3 nucleotides: TGTGCTAGCAGCTCACACGCGGGAGGGAAGGCCGGGGAGCTGTTTTTT. This translates into CASSSHAGGKAGELFF.

This clonotype was counted only a few times. The chain is built from TRBV24-1 and TRBJ2-5, with 7 bases lining up with TRBD1. The CDR3 sequence is 13 residues long. Germline-derived CDR1 and CDR2 are KGHDR and SFDVKD. The V and J ends lost 7 bases and 4 bases, in that order; junction bases with no gene match: 5. This CDR3 is CATSRDSVETQYF. CDR3 in DNA: TGTGCCACCAGCAGGGACAGCGTAGAGACCCAGTACTTC.

The V and J genes are TRBV14 and TRBJ2-1, with a possible D match to TRBD2 (5 bases). Deletions cut 0 bases from V and 10 bases from J, with 10 bases between. The CDR3 sequence is 13 residues long. Germline V gives CDR1 SGHDN, CDR2 FVKESK. CDR3 nucleotide sequence: TGTGCCAGCAGCCAAGATGTCGGCGGGGAGCAGTTCTTC. It specifies CASSQDVGGEQFF.

The V gene is TRBV4-2, the J gene TRBJ2-2; D is unresolved. Germline V gene sequence: CDR1 LGHNA, CDR2 YNFKEQ. This CDR3 spans 13 amino acids. V lost 7 bases and J 7 bases, leaving 13 bases between the germline ends. The CDR3, as DNA: TGTGCCAGCACCCGCGAGGTGCGCGGGGAGCTGTTTTTT. It yields the protein CASTREVRGELFF.